Below, 24 T cell receptor beta chains from the same sample are listed, as sequenced in a study of naive and memory T cell subsets (dated by TCRdb to between 2016 and 2019). The protocol used for the library was UMI-ligation and nested PCR. The sample was run on an Illumina MiSeq. To cover both TRBC1 and TRBC2, the beta constant-region primer consisted of an equimolar mix of two oligonucleotides. TCRdb redid the processing of the public reads, applying fastp at Q25 and MiXCR, and retained in-frame beta chains. Here each entry gathers all rows of one CDR3 protein and keeps the most common genes and DNA. The sample data list about 4,600 distinct CDR3 sequences, and approximately 7.6% of these were observed just once. The top ten clones comprise around 83% of the sample. Material for sequencing was CD4+ TEMRA cells from blood. The label giving this sample's cell subset or site can be read as: effector memory re-expressing CD45RA, CD45RA+ CD27-. Receptor source: a human donor in good health.

By share, this clonotype ranks as medium-sized (0.01 to 0.1%). The gene calls are TRBV20-1 and TRBJ2-7; 7 nucleotides agree with TRBD1. V dropped 5 bases and J dropped 1; count of bases not matched to a gene: 2. CDR1 DFQATT and CDR2 SNEGSKA come from the germline V gene (reference sequence). The CDR3 consists of 12 residues. The CDR3 DNA follows: TGCAGTGCTCCGGGACAGTCCTACGAGCAGTACTTC. It translates to CSAPGQSYEQYF.

This clonotype was observed at least ten times. CDR3 in DNA: TGCGCCAGCAGCCTCCAAGAGACCCAGTACTTC. This encodes CASSLQETQYF. The V gene is TRBV5-1, the J gene TRBJ2-5; no firm D call. The V gene lost 4 bases and the J gene lost 1 base, with 2 bases spanning the gap. This CDR3 has 11 residues. CDR1 is SGHRS, CDR2 YFSETQ, per germline.

The V and J genes are TRBV2 and TRBJ2-7; 10 nucleotides agree with TRBD2. The CDR3 extends over 15 amino acids. V gave up 8 bases and J gave up 0 bases; unmatched junction bases: 7. Germline CDR1 reads SNHLY; CDR2 reads FYNNEI. The CDR3 spells CASGGSGRASYEQYF. The DNA of the CDR3 is TGTGCCAGCGGGGGGAGCGGGAGGGCCTCCTACGAGCAGTACTTC. Supplemented by reference TRBV2 and TRBJ2-7, the full variable domain reads EPEVTQTPSHQVTQMGQEVILRCVPISNHLYFYWYRQILGQKVEFLVSFYNNEISEKSEIFDDQFSVERPDGSNFTLKIRSTKLEDSAMYFCASGGSGRASYEQYFGPGTRLTVT.

The V call is TRBV25-1, the J call TRBJ2-5; D remains ambiguous. Between the trimmed V and J ends, which lost 2 bases and 5 bases, there was a span of 15 bases. Per the germline V gene, CDR1 is MGHDK and CDR2 is SYGVNS. This CDR3 spans 15 amino acids. CDR3: CASSEGPGPEETQYF. The DNA for the CDR3 is TGTGCCAGCAGTGAAGGACCGGGCCCCGAGGAGACCCAGTACTTC.

The V call is TRBV20-1, the J call TRBJ2-6, with D possibly TRBD1 on 5 matching bases. The CDR3 runs to 18 residues. V lost 1 base to trimming and J lost 0 bases, with 16 bases between them. Germline V gene lookup returns CDR1 DFQATT and CDR2 SNEGSKA (reference sequence). The CDR3 is CSARVRRQDSSGANVLTF. The CDR3 DNA reads as TGCAGTGCTAGAGTACGCCGACAAGACAGCTCTGGGGCCAACGTCCTGACTTTC.

This clonotype was counted at least ten times. This sequence joins TRBV12-3 or TRBV12-4 and TRBJ1-3, with 10 bases identical to TRBD1. The CDR3 length is 15 residues. V trimming: 5 bases; J trimming: 7 bases; junction bases outside the gene matches: 8. In DNA, the CDR3 is TGTGCCAGCAGTCCAGGGGACAGGGGTGAGAACACCATATATTTT. It yields the protein CASSPGDRGENTIYF.

This clonotype appeared many times. The chain links TRBV2 to TRBJ1-5; D unresolved. There are 13 residues in the CDR3. The V and J ends lost 4 bases and 3 bases respectively, with 7 bases between them. The germline V gene has CDR1 SNHLY and CDR2 FYNNEI. The CDR3 DNA reads as TGTGCCAGCAGTGCGCCCACCAATCAGCCCCAGCATTTT. Translating it yields CASSAPTNQPQHF.

This clonotype came up many times. Given a much more abundant clone one base away, this may be a read error. V and J are TRBV14 and TRBJ2-7, with TRBD2 identical over 9 bases. The V gene end was trimmed by 4 bases and the J gene end by 6 bases; junction bases not matched to a gene: 10. The CDR3 has 15 amino acids. Germline-derived CDR1 and CDR2 are SGHDN and FVKESK. The CDR3 DNA follows: TGTGCCAGCAGCCGGCAACGAGCGGGAGGTGGCGAGCAGTACTTC. Protein: CASSRQRAGGGEQYF.

The sample holds a few counts of this clonotype. The V call is TRBV30, the J call TRBJ1-2, with D perhaps TRBD1 (5 bases). This CDR3 is built from 13 residues. CDR1 is GTSNPN and CDR2 is SVGIG in the germline V gene (reference sequence). Deletions cut 0 bases from V and 6 bases from J, with 11 bases between. The CDR3, as DNA: TGTGCCTGGAGTGTAGTCAGGGAAAATGGCTACACCTTC. Protein product: CAWSVVRENGYTF. The full variable domain, with the rest looked up from reference TRBV30 and TRBJ1-2, is SQTIHQWPATLVQPVGSPLSLECTVEGTSNPNLYWYRQAAGRGLQLLFYSVGIGQISSEVPQNLSASRPQDRQFILSSKKLLLSDSGFYLCAWSVVRENGYTFGSGTRLTVV.

In its sample, this clonotype was seen many times. The V gene is TRBV9, the J gene TRBJ2-7, with a tentative D call TRBD2 (5 bases). Trimming left V 1 base short and J 1 base short, with 12 bases between. CDR1 is SGDLS, CDR2 YYNGEE, per germline. The CDR3 extends over 15 amino acids. CDR3 sequence reads: CASSVQPVASYEQYF. As DNA, the CDR3 is TGTGCCAGCAGCGTACAACCGGTAGCGTCCTACGAGCAGTACTTC.

This clonotype has at least ten counts. The chain combines TRBV7-7 with TRBJ2-5; tentatively, D is TRBD2 (6 bases). The CDR3 has 13 residues. V was pared by 5 bases and J by 5 bases, with 12 bases between. The germline V gene encodes CDR1 SSHAT and CDR2 FNYEAQ (reference sequence). CDR3 residues: CASSRESTETQYF. The CDR3 bases are TGTGCCAGCAGCCGGGAGAGTACTGAGACCCAGTACTTC.

In its sample, this clonotype was seen many times. The chain recombines TRBV2 with TRBJ2-7; TRBD1 is a possible D gene (6 bases). Trimming removed 10 bases from V and 0 bases from J, with 13 bases in between. Germline values: CDR1 SNHLY, CDR2 FYNNEI. The CDR3 is 13 residues long. In DNA, the CDR3 is TGTGCCAACCGACAGGTGTCCTCCTACGAGCAGTACTTC. Translation: CANRQVSSYEQYF.

This clonotype has a handful of counts. V usage is TRBV7-9 and J usage is TRBJ2-7, with 11 bases lining up with TRBD2. The trim removed 3 bases at V and 6 bases at J, leaving 10 bases unmatched. The length of the CDR3 is 16 residues. Germline CDR1 SEHNR, CDR2 FQNEAQ (reference sequence). In DNA, the CDR3 is TGTGCCAGCAGCTTTGGGACTAGCGGAATACCTCTCGAGCAGTACTTC. This gives the protein CASSFGTSGIPLEQYF.

Ten or more counts support this clonotype. This chain joins TRBV4-1 and TRBJ2-7, with no clear D. The ends were cut back, 0 bases at V and 2 bases at J, with 5 bases in the middle. Per the germline V gene, CDR1 is MGHRA and CDR2 is YSYEKL. This CDR3 is 13 amino acids long. Here the CDR3 DNA reads TGCGCCAGCAGCCAAGACCGCGCCTACGAGCAGTACTTC. Translating gives CASSQDRAYEQYF.

This clonotype occurred many times. The rearrangement joins TRBV29-1 to TRBJ2-5; no definite D call. V was clipped by 0 bases and J by 4 bases, with 6 bases between them. The CDR3 runs 12 residues. Germline CDR1 and CDR2: SQVTM and ANQGSEA. This CDR3 is CSVEDPGETQYF. The CDR3, as DNA: TGCAGCGTTGAAGATCCAGGAGAGACCCAGTACTTC.

At least ten counts were recorded for this clonotype. V gene TRBV2 combines with J gene TRBJ1-5; the match to TRBD1 covers 8 bases. Unmatched junction bases numbered 9, after V lost 5 bases and J lost 3 bases. CDR3 length equals 16 residues. Germline V gives CDR1 SNHLY, CDR2 FYNNEI. In DNA, the CDR3 is TGTGCCAGCAGTCTTTCCGGGACAGGCAACAATCAGCCCCAGCATTTT. Amino acid sequence: CASSLSGTGNNQPQHF.

This clonotype was seen at least ten times. The chain links TRBV24-1 to TRBJ2-5; D unresolved. Germline CDR1 KGHDR, CDR2 SFDVKD. The ends were cut back, 5 bases at V and 5 bases at J, with 11 bases in the middle. CDR3 length: 13 amino acids. CDR3 in DNA: TGTGCCACCAGTGTCTCCCCCAGCGAGACCCAGTACTTC. Translating it yields CATSVSPSETQYF.

At least ten counts were recorded for this clonotype. The rearrangement links TRBV20-1 to TRBJ2-1; 11 bases are a match to TRBD2. From germline, CDR1 is DFQATT and CDR2 SNEGSKA (reference sequence). With V trimmed by 1 base and J by 5 bases, 4 bases remained unmatched. The CDR3 loop spans 15 amino acids. CDR3 loop: CSARAVAGGDNEQFF. The CDR3 region has the DNA TGCAGTGCTAGAGCAGTAGCGGGAGGGGACAATGAGCAGTTCTTC.

This chain links TRBV12-3 or TRBV12-4 with TRBJ2-3, with D perhaps given as TRBD1 or TRBD2 (6 bases each). The CDR3 consists of 13 residues. With 7 bases removed from V and 14 bases from J, the gap between germline ends came to 22 bases. CDR3: CASTLGGPLTPYF. CDR3 nucleotides: TGTGCCAGCACCCTGGGGGGCCCTCTAACCCCGTATTTT.

The rearrangement joins TRBV7-2 to TRBJ2-3; no firm D call. The germline V gene encodes CDR1 SGHTA and CDR2 FQGNSA. The CDR3 loop spans 13 amino acids. Trimming pared 0 bases from V and 4 bases from J, leaving 5 bases between. The CDR3 here is CASSLASADTQYF. The CDR3 nucleotides read TGTGCCAGCAGCTTAGCAAGTGCAGATACGCAGTATTTT.

CDR3 DNA sequence: TGTGCCATCAGTGAGTCGACGCCTGGCTACACCTTC. Encoded protein: CAISESTPGYTF. The rearrangement links TRBV10-3 to TRBJ1-2; D is unresolved. Deletions cut 0 bases from V and 7 bases from J, with 6 bases between. The CDR3 totals 12 residues. Germline values: CDR1 ENHRY, CDR2 SYGVKD.

This clonotype has a count of ten or more. The rearrangement uses TRBV4-2 and TRBJ1-4; possibly TRBD1 for D (5 bases). V lost 1 base to trimming and J lost 5 bases, with 14 bases between them. This CDR3 region has 16 residues. Per germline, CDR1 LGHNA and CDR2 YNFKEQ. In nucleotides, the CDR3 is TGTGCCAGCAGCCAAGTCAGGGCAGGCTTGAATGAAAAACTGTTTTTT. This encodes CASSQVRAGLNEKLFF.

This clonotype came up many times. V and J are TRBV20-1 and TRBJ2-5; perhaps TRBD2 as D (6 bases). CDR3 length: 14 amino acids. With 6 bases removed from V and 5 bases from J, the gap between germline ends came to 19 bases. In germline, CDR1 is DFQATT, CDR2 SNEGSKA (reference sequence). In DNA, the CDR3 is TGCAGTGCCGCCGGCCCGGGACTCTGGGAGACCCAGTACTTC. Protein: CSAAGPGLWETQYF.

The chain employs TRBV25-1 and TRBJ1-1, with 7 bases aligning to TRBD1. Trimming at V came to 7 bases and at J to 1 base, leaving 6 bases not matched to a gene. Per germline, CDR1 MGHDK and CDR2 SYGVNS. The CDR3 loop spans 14 amino acids. The CDR3 is CASTRQGSNTEAFF. The CDR3 DNA is TGTGCCAGCACCAGACAGGGCTCGAACACTGAAGCTTTCTTT.